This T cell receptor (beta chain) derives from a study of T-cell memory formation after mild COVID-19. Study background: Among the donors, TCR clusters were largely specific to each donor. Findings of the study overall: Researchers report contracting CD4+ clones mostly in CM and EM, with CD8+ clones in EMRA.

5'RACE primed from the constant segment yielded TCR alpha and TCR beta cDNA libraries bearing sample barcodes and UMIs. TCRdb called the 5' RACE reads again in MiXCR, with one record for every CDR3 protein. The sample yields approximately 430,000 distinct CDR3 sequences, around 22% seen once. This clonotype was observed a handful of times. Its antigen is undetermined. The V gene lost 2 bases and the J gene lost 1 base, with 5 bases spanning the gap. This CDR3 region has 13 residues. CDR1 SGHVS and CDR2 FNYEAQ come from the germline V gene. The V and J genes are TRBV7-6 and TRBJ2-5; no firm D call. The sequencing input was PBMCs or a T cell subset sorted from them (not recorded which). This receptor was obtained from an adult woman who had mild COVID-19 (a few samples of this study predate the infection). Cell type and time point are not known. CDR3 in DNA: TGTGCCAGCAGCTTATTGTTCCAAGAGACCCAGTACTTC. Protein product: CASSLLFQETQYF.